Here is one T cell receptor beta chain with its context. Its antigen is not identified. The CDR3 runs 18 residues. The V end was cut by 1 base, the J end by 0 bases, with 16 bases between. Per the germline V gene, CDR1 is SGHTA and CDR2 is FQGNSA. The sample is drawn from a study of blood T cells in healthy people across ages. Study results and limitations: Estimates of diversity drawn from one million T cells were considered underestimates. Across the age range, TCR beta diversity per million T cells fell in a roughly linear way.

Together with a sample-barcoded 5' primer, a J-beta primer mix was included in a second PCR lasting about 6 to 11 cycles. Tagging of each cDNA molecule was performed by a template-switch adaptor with 12 random nucleotides. TCRdb re-derived calls from the 5' RACE reads in MiXCR, one entry per CDR3 protein. The table lists under 750,000 distinct CDR3 sequences, under 55% of them singletons, with 20% to 25% in the top ten. The chain recombines TRBV7-2 with TRBJ1-3; possible D gene TRBD1, 5 bases. The sample taken for sequencing was blood. The TCR was taken from a man aged 80 or over in good health. CDR3 region: CASSLDTGPLSSGNTIYF. CDR3 sequence (DNA): TGTGCCAGCAGCTTAGACACAGGTCCCTTAAGCTCTGGAAACACCATATATTTT. Combining the CDR3 with reference TRBV7-2 and TRBJ1-3 gives the whole variable domain GAGVSQSPSNKVTEKGKDVELRCDPISGHTALYWYRQSLGQGLEFLIYFQGNSAPDKSGLPSDRFSAERTGGSVSTLTIQRTQQEDSAVYLCASSLDTGPLSSGNTIYFGEGSWLTVV.